This T cell receptor (beta chain) was sequenced in a study of shared clonotypes between healthy human individuals. Study-level background: There were three CD4 naive, three CD4 memory, two CD8 naive and one CD8 memory plates per donor. Whole-study findings and limits: Memory subsets had estimated richness that was generally smaller than that of naive subsets.

This clone has only a few counts. Its antigen is unidentified. CDR3 length: 11 residues. Germline assignment: CDR1 SQVTM and CDR2 ANQGSEA. V lost 8 bases and J 0 bases, leaving 7 bases between the germline ends. Repertoires were generated with immunoSEQ multiplex PCR, while TCRdb's copy carries only in-frame clones and drops some. The sample yields 170,000 or so clones, approximately 61% seen once. This TCR derives from a man aged 30 to 39 in good health. The sample consisted of memory CD4+ T cells sorted from blood. Subset described: CD45RA-negative fraction. V usage is TRBV29-1 and J usage is TRBJ2-5, with unresolved D. The CDR3 DNA sequence: TGCAGCCTAGAAAACCAAGAGACCCAGTACTTC. The encoded protein is CSLENQETQYF.